This T cell receptor (beta chain) was identified in a study of blood T cell repertoires in COVID-19. About the research overall: COVID-19 samples, acute and convalescent, were from the United States, Italy and Spain. From T cells, B-cell-depleted T cells, or PBMCs came the material, which was cDNA or gDNA.

Data came from immunoSEQ multiplex PCR; TCRdb stores just in-frame clones and leaves some out. The data show under 200,000 clones, approximately 90% seen once. Germline V gene sequence: CDR1 SGHRS, CDR2 YFSETQ. CDR3 length: 13 residues. The V gene lost 3 bases and the J gene lost 3 bases, with 9 bases spanning the gap. The sequenced material came from peripheral blood. The source of this sequence is a man aged 45-65 years who had recovered from COVID-19. The chain couples TRBV5-1 to TRBJ1-1; the D gene is possibly TRBD1 (5 bases). This chain's CDR3 is CASSSAGYTEAFF. In nucleotides, the CDR3 is TGCGCCAGCAGCTCGGCAGGGTACACTGAAGCTTTCTTT.